The rows below give T cell receptor beta chains drawn from one sample of a study of cytomegalovirus exposure and HLA in healthy donors. Libraries were prepared by immunoSEQ multiplex PCR; TCRdb keeps only in-frame clonotypes and omits some of them. The specimen's table records 100,000 to 150,000 clones. The sequencing input was PBMCs. The receptors were sampled from a man younger than 30 in good health and CMV-seronegative. Both conserved end residues are trimmed from each CDR3.

v_gene	j_gene	CDR3aa
TRBV11-3	TRBJ2-3	ASSPVRGANTQY
TRBV9	TRBJ1-2	ASSVGGGGGYT
TRBV4-1	.	ASSQVGGSEQY
TRBV7-8	TRBJ1-2	ASSLAFRDSWAS
TRBV18	TRBJ1-5	ASSPAGNQPQH
TRBV4-3	TRBJ1-1	ASSQAHGNTEAF
TRBV7-8	TRBJ2-1	ASSLELAVDEQF
TRBV5-1	TRBJ1-2	ASSKGQLYGYT
TRBV6-5	TRBJ1-1	ATRAGQGPTEAF
TRBV2	TRBJ2-3	ASIQRGYTDTQY
TRBV27	TRBJ2-3	ASSFVSTDTQY
TRBV9	TRBJ2-7	ASSETSGGTYEQY
TRBV5-1	TRBJ1-1	ASSLGRGKTNTEAF
TRBV7-3	TRBJ2-2	ASSLYRNTGELF
TRBV2	TRBJ2-5	ASSFLDRDEETQY
TRBV19	TRBJ1-1	ASSIGVKNTEAF
TRBV29-1	TRBJ1-4	SVEDRIGRGEKLF